This TCR beta chain is from a study of T-cell memory formation after mild COVID-19. Overall study: TCR clusters were mostly donor specific.

After 5'RACE with constant-segment primers, TCR alpha and TCR beta cDNA libraries carrying sample barcodes and UMIs were obtained. TCRdb processed the 5' RACE reads anew with MiXCR; each CDR3 protein has one entry. The sample has around 190,000 distinct CDR3 sequences, about a fifth seen once. V lost 4 bases, J lost 1 base, and 11 bases lay in between. CDR1 and CDR2 (germline): SGHRS, YFSETQ. The CDR3 contains 14 residues. A few counts support this clonotype. Its antigen is not known. Study observations and caveats: CD4+ contracting clones were found mainly in CM and EM, and CD8+ ones in EMRA.

Sequencing was done on a sample of PBMCs or a T cell subset sorted from them (not recorded which). This sequence was found in a young man who had mild COVID-19 (a few samples of this study predate the infection). Cell type and time point are not known. This chain joins TRBV5-1 and TRBJ1-1, with a tentative D call TRBD1 (6 bases). CDR3: CASSRGVSNTEAFF. In DNA form, the CDR3 reads TGCGCCAGCAGCAGGGGGGTGTCGAACACTGAAGCTTTCTTT. Supplemented by reference TRBV5-1 and TRBJ1-1, the full variable domain reads KAGVTQTPRYLIKTRGQQVTLSCSPISGHRSVSWYQQTPGQGLQFLFEYFSETQRNKGNFPGRFSGRQFSNSRSEMNVSTLELGDSALYLCASSRGVSNTEAFFGQGTRLTVV.